Detailed here is one T cell receptor beta chain. The CDR3 length is 14 residues. Sequencing was performed with immunoSEQ multiplex PCR; in TCRdb, only in-frame clones are kept and a portion is missing. The sample lists about 140,000 clones, roughly 80% occurring once. This sample stems from a study of blood T cell repertoires in COVID-19. J is TRBJ1-5 and V is TRBV21-1. TRBV21-1 is a documented pseudogene. What was sequenced was peripheral blood. The sequence was obtained from an older woman with acute or convalescent COVID-19. The CDR3 DNA reads TGTGCCAGCAGCATTTGGGGGGTTGGTCAGCCCCAGCATTTT. Translation: CASSIWGVGQPQHF.